These 27 T cell receptor beta chains share one sample of origin, sequenced in a study of beta chain features in type 1 diabetes. The whole isolated RNA underwent reverse transcription, so sequencing captured expressed TCRB transcripts. Clones were sequenced by immunoSEQ multiplex PCR, and TCRdb holds only the in-frame ones, with some missing. The table records about 900,000 clones, 15% to 20% of them present only once. Sequenced sample: naive CD4+ T cells from blood. Every receptor here comes from a young woman in good health.

As for this clone: The sample has other DNA sequences that encode this CDR3 too. The chain recombines TRBV5-4 with TRBJ2-3; D uncertain. CDR3 length: 14 amino acids. Germline V gives CDR1 SGHNT, CDR2 YYREEE (reference sequence). V gave up 0 bases and J gave up 0 bases, with 5 bases separating them. The CDR3 nucleotides read TGTGCCAGCAGCTTGGCGACTAGCACAGATACGCAGTATTTT. Its protein is CASSLATSTDTQYF.

This clone came up a few times. The chain combines TRBV21-1 with TRBJ2-1; the table assigns TRBD1, which was not confirmed against the DNA. TRBV21-1 is annotated as a pseudogene. This CDR3 has 17 amino acids. The CDR3 spells CASSTGTAESSYNEQFF. The CDR3 coding sequence is TGTGCCAGCAGCACAGGGACAGCTGAGAGCTCCTACAATGAGCAGTTCTTC.

CDR3: CAISDPTSGRGTGELFF. CDR3 DNA sequence: TGTGCCATCAGTGACCCGACTAGCGGGAGAGGCACCGGGGAGCTGTTTTTT. The chain is built from TRBV10-3 and TRBJ2-2, with 12 bases that match TRBD2. The J segment lost 4 bases and the V segment lost 3 bases, leaving 6 bases of the junction unmatched. CDR1 is ENHRY and CDR2 is SYGVKD in the germline V gene. There are 17 residues in the CDR3.

The V and J genes are TRBV4-1 and TRBJ2-5; TRBD2 aligns across 7 bases. V gave up 3 bases and J gave up 1 base; unmatched junction bases: 8. Germline assignment: CDR1 MGHRA and CDR2 YSYEKL. This CDR3 contains 16 residues. Here the CDR3 DNA reads TGCGCCAGCAGCCAGCCCCGCGCTAGCGGCCAAGAGACCCAGTACTTC. Its protein is CASSQPRASGQETQYF.

This clone has more than one count but fewer than ten. The V and J genes are TRBV4-2 and TRBJ2-2; 13 bases are shared with TRBD2. The CDR3 loop spans 17 amino acids. Unmatched junction bases numbered 10, after V lost 4 bases and J lost 8 bases. Germline CDR1 LGHNA, CDR2 YNFKEQ. The chain's CDR3 is CASSPQYRTSGRGELFF. CDR3 bases: TGTGCCAGCAGCCCCCAATACCGGACTAGCGGGAGAGGGGAGCTGTTTTTT.

Only a few counts were recorded for this clone. This chain links TRBV7-3 with TRBJ2-4; weak D call: TRBD2 (6 bases). The V and J ends lost 3 bases and 5 bases respectively, with 8 bases between them. Germline assignment: CDR1 SGHTA and CDR2 FQGTGA. CDR3 length: 13 residues. CDR3 residues: CASSFGGENIQYF. The DNA of the CDR3 is TGTGCCAGCAGCTTCGGAGGGGAAAACATTCAGTACTTC.

The chain combines TRBV2 with TRBJ2-7; perhaps TRBD1 as D (5 bases). The CDR3 is 11 residues long. The germline CDR1 and CDR2 sequences are SNHLY and FYNNEI. Trimming took 7 bases from V and 12 from J, leaving 16 bases between them. DNA of the CDR3: TGTGCCAGCAATGCCCCAGGGAAGTTGTACTTC. It yields the protein CASNAPGKLYF. Full variable domain (rest looked up from reference TRBV2 and TRBJ2-7): EPEVTQTPSHQVTQMGQEVILRCVPISNHLYFYWYRQILGQKVEFLVSFYNNEISEKSEIFDDQFSVERPDGSNFTLKIRSTKLEDSAMYFCASNAPGKLYFGPGTRLTVT.

This chain uses TRBV2 with TRBJ2-2; D gene ambiguous. The germline V gene encodes CDR1 SNHLY and CDR2 FYNNEI. Trimming left V 3 bases short and J 6 bases short, with 5 bases between. The CDR3 spans 12 residues. CDR3 DNA sequence: TGTGCCAGCAGTGATTTCGCCGGGGAGCTGTTTTTT. Amino acid sequence: CASSDFAGELFF.

This clone occurred a few times. This chain connects TRBV21-1 to TRBJ2-5; the D segment call TRBD1 is taken from the table without a DNA check. TRBV21-1 is described as a pseudogene. The CDR3 runs 14 residues. The CDR3 DNA follows: TGTGCCAGCAGCAGGACAGGGAACCAAGAGACCCAGTACTTC. Its protein product is CASSRTGNQETQYF.

The chain links TRBV27 to TRBJ2-1; 11 positions match TRBD1. Losses at the gene ends were 5 bases for V and 2 bases for J; bases not matched to a gene: 5. Germline assignment: CDR1 MNHEY and CDR2 SMNVEV (reference sequence). CDR3 size: 16 residues. CDR3 coding DNA: TGTGCCAGCAGTCTCCGGGGACAGGGGGCCTACAATGAGCAGTTCTTC. This encodes CASSLRGQGAYNEQFF.

V is TRBV7-2 and J is TRBJ2-7; D is unresolved. The CDR3 covers 14 residues. Trimming removed 2 bases from V and 3 bases from J, with 11 bases in between. Germline lookup yields CDR1 SGHTA and CDR2 FQGNSA. This chain's CDR3 is CASSLTGTHYEQYF. For the CDR3, the DNA is TGTGCCAGCAGCTTAACCGGTACCCACTACGAGCAGTACTTC. Combining the CDR3 with reference TRBV7-2 and TRBJ2-7 gives the whole variable domain GAGVSQSPSNKVTEKGKDVELRCDPISGHTALYWYRQSLGQGLEFLIYFQGNSAPDKSGLPSDRFSAERTGGSVSTLTIQRTQQEDSAVYLCASSLTGTHYEQYFGPGTRLTVT.

This clone was detected a few times. The rearrangement joins TRBV15 to TRBJ1-5, with D unresolved. Trimming shortened V by 1 base and J by 0 bases, and 7 bases separated the two germline ends. CDR3 size: 15 residues. Looked up from germline, CDR1 is LNHNV and CDR2 is YYDKDF (reference sequence). In DNA, the CDR3 is TGTGCCACCAGCAGAGTCGACTATAGCAATCAGCCCCAGCATTTT. Its protein product is CATSRVDYSNQPQHF.

This clone showed up just a few times. The rearrangement joins TRBV7-9 to TRBJ2-1; TRBD2 might be the D (6 bases). The CDR3 covers 16 residues. Germline CDR1 and CDR2: SEHNR and FQNEAQ (reference sequence). The V end was cut by 2 bases, the J end by 4 bases, with 15 bases between. CDR3 DNA sequence: TGTGCCAGCAGCTTAAGTAGCGGAGCCCGGTACAATGAGCAGTTCTTC. Residues: CASSLSSGARYNEQFF.

The CDR3, as DNA: TGTGCCAGCAGCTCCGGGAAAGACTATGGCTACACCTTC. Translating it yields CASSSGKDYGYTF. This chain uses TRBV28 with TRBJ1-2; D unclear. Trimming removed 6 bases at V and 3 bases at J, with 11 bases between. This CDR3 is 13 amino acids long. Germline values: CDR1 MDHEN, CDR2 SYDVKM.

About this clone: The sample carries other DNA sequences with the same CDR3. The chain combines TRBV5-1 with TRBJ2-5; 8 bases line up with TRBD1. From germline, CDR1 is SGHRS and CDR2 YFSETQ. Trimming at V came to 4 bases and at J to 2 bases, leaving 4 bases not matched to a gene. The CDR3 extends over 14 amino acids. The CDR3 spells CASSPGQGQETQYF. In DNA, the CDR3 is TGCGCCAGCAGCCCCGGACAGGGACAAGAGACCCAGTACTTC.

The chain combines TRBV11-2 with TRBJ2-1; D is possibly TRBD1 (6 bases). Trimming took 5 bases from V and 6 from J, leaving 11 bases between them. The CDR3 is made up of 13 amino acids. From germline, CDR1 is SGHAT and CDR2 FQNNGV. The CDR3 is CASSHDRFNEQFF. CDR3 sequence (DNA): TGTGCCAGCAGCCATGACAGGTTCAATGAGCAGTTCTTC. The full variable domain, completed using reference TRBV11-2 and TRBJ2-1, is EAGVAQSPRYKIIEKRQSVAFWCNPISGHATLYWYQQILGQGPKLLIQFQNNGVVDDSQLPKDRFSAERLKGVDSTLKIQPAKLEDSAVYLCASSHDRFNEQFFGPGTRLTVL.

This clone was detected only a few times. This chain connects TRBV28 to TRBJ1-2, with D maybe TRBD1 (6 bases). Trimming took 6 bases from V and 8 from J, leaving 10 bases between them. Germline V gives CDR1 MDHEN, CDR2 SYDVKM. This CDR3 is built from 11 residues. CDR3 DNA: TGTGCCAGCAGCAGGGGTTGGGGCTACACCTTC. Protein product: CASSRGWGYTF.

Concerning this clone itself: This same CDR3 is encoded by further DNA sequences in the sample. V usage is TRBV7-3 and J usage is TRBJ2-1; D is undetermined. V was clipped by 1 base and J by 5 bases, with 6 bases between them. From germline, CDR1 is SGHTA and CDR2 FQGTGA. The CDR3 has 13 amino acids. The CDR3 region has the DNA TGTGCCAGCAGCTTAAGCTTAGACAATGAGCAGTTCTTC. It encodes CASSLSLDNEQFF.

This clone was picked up a small number of times. The genes are TRBV7-9 and TRBJ2-7, with 8 bases identical to TRBD1. The germline gives CDR1 SEHNR, CDR2 FQNEAQ (reference sequence). Trimming cost V 6 bases and J 3 bases; bases outside gene matches: 10. CDR3 size: 15 residues. The CDR3 DNA reads TGTGCCAGCAGACGAATCGGACAGGGCCACTACGAGCAGTACTTC. It is translated as CASRRIGQGHYEQYF.

The chain's CDR3 is CASSPSGNTYEQYF. The CDR3 bases are TGTGCCAGCAGCCCCTCCGGAAACACCTACGAGCAGTACTTC. The V gene is TRBV7-2, the J gene TRBJ2-7; no firm D call. V shed 5 bases and J shed 2 bases, with 13 bases lying between them. CDR3 length: 14 amino acids. Germline V gene lookup returns CDR1 SGHTA and CDR2 FQGNSA.

Only a few counts were recorded for this clone. This chain links TRBV10-3 with TRBJ2-3, with no clear D. Trimming cost V 0 bases and J 4 bases, with 5 bases left between them. CDR1 is ENHRY, CDR2 SYGVKD, per germline. The CDR3 spans 13 residues. The CDR3 protein is CAISESVPDTQYF. CDR3 sequence (DNA): TGTGCCATCAGTGAGTCTGTACCAGATACGCAGTATTTT.

J is TRBJ2-7 and V is TRBV4-2, with D uncertain. This CDR3 has 15 amino acids. With 0 bases removed from V and 3 bases from J, the gap between germline ends came to 12 bases. Germline CDR1 is LGHNA and CDR2 is YNFKEQ. For the CDR3, the DNA is TGTGCCAGCAGCCAAGATTCCACCAGAGACTACGAGCAGTACTTC. It translates to CASSQDSTRDYEQYF.

This rearrangement joins TRBV19 to TRBJ2-7; TRBD2 matches 15 bases. Germline CDR1 LNHDA, CDR2 SQIVND (reference sequence). J lost 6 bases, V lost 4 bases, and 13 bases had no gene match. The CDR3 runs to 18 residues. The CDR3 nucleotides read TGTGCCAGTAGTAGGGAAACCGGGACTAGCGGGAGGAAAGCCGAGCAGTACTTC. Protein: CASSRETGTSGRKAEQYF.

This clone occurred a few times. The CDR3 DNA reads as TGTGCCATCAGGGGACTAGTGGGCACAGATACGCAGTATTTT. The encoded protein is CAIRGLVGTDTQYF. V usage is TRBV10-3 and J usage is TRBJ2-3, with 8 bases aligning to TRBD2. V shed 6 bases and J 1 base; nucleotides not matched to a gene: 3. Germline CDR1 and CDR2: ENHRY and SYGVKD. The CDR3 is 14 amino acids.

Only a few counts were recorded for this clone. This chain connects TRBV7-6 to TRBJ2-7, with 9 nucleotides matching TRBD2. Germline CDR1 and CDR2: SGHVS and FNYEAQ. The CDR3 is 15 residues long. V trimming: 0 bases; J trimming: 2 bases; junction bases outside the gene matches: 2. The DNA for the CDR3 is TGTGCCAGCAGCTTAGCTAGCGGGAGAACCTACGAGCAGTACTTC. Translated: CASSLASGRTYEQYF.

V and J are TRBV11-2 and TRBJ2-1; TRBD2 agrees at 8 bases. Germline CDR1 and CDR2: SGHAT and FQNNGV. The CDR3 totals 15 residues. V gave up 3 bases and J gave up 1 base; unmatched junction bases: 2. This chain's CDR3 is CASSLTGGSYNEQFF. CDR3 bases: TGTGCCAGCAGCTTGACGGGAGGGTCCTACAATGAGCAGTTCTTC.

This clone occurred a few times. CDR3 amino acids: CASSLHPPNEQFF. The CDR3 region has the DNA TGTGCCAGCAGCTTGCACCCTCCTAATGAGCAGTTCTTC. This chain uses TRBV7-2 with TRBJ2-1; no reliable D call. The germline gives CDR1 SGHTA, CDR2 FQGNSA. The CDR3 totals 13 residues. V lost 3 bases, J lost 7 bases, and 10 bases lay in between.